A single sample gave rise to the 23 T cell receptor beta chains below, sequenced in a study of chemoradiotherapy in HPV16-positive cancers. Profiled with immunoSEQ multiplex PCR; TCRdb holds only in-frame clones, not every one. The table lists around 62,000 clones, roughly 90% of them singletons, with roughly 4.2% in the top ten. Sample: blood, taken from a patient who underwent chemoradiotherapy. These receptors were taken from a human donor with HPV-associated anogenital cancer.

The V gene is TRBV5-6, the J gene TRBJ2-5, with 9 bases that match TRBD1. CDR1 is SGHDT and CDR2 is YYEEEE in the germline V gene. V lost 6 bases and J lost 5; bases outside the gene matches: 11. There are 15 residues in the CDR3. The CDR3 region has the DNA TGTGCCAGCAACCCGGGACAGGGATTCGGGGAGACCCAGTACTTC. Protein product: CASNPGQGFGETQYF.

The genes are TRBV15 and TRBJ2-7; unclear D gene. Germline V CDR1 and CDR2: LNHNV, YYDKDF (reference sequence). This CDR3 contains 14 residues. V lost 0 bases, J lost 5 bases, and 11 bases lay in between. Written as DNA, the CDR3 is TGTGCCACCAGCAGAGATGTGGTGAACCACGAGCAGTACTTC. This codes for CATSRDVVNHEQYF.

The CDR3 here is CASRFDPDTQYF. The CDR3 DNA reads as TGTGCCAGCAGATTTGATCCAGATACGCAGTATTTT. V and J are TRBV7-9 and TRBJ2-3; D gene ambiguous. The CDR3 has 12 amino acids. Per the germline V gene, CDR1 is SEHNR and CDR2 is FQNEAQ (reference sequence). V was trimmed by 6 bases and J by 4 bases, leaving 8 bases between them.

The CDR3 sequence: CASRSGSLDEQYF. The CDR3 DNA sequence: TGTGCCAGCAGGTCCGGGAGTTTGGACGAGCAGTACTTC. V gene TRBV6-1 combines with J gene TRBJ2-7; D is perhaps TRBD2 (6 bases). CDR1 and CDR2 from the germline V gene are MNHNS and SASEGT. The CDR3 is 13 amino acids. The V and J ends lost 6 bases and 5 bases respectively, with 14 bases between them.

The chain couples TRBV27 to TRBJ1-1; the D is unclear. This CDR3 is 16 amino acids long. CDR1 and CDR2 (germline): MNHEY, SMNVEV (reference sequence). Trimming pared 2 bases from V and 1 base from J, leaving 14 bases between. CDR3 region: CASSLEGRLTNTEAFF. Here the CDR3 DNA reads TGTGCCAGCAGTTTAGAAGGCCGCCTCACGAACACTGAAGCTTTCTTT.

This chain's CDR3 is CASSLEAGYQPQHF. DNA for the CDR3: TGCGCCAGCAGCTTGGAGGCAGGTTATCAGCCCCAGCATTTT. The V and J genes are TRBV5-1 and TRBJ1-5; D not resolved. This CDR3 has 14 amino acids. Trimming stripped 0 bases from V and 5 bases from J, with 9 bases between. The germline gives CDR1 SGHRS, CDR2 YFSETQ.

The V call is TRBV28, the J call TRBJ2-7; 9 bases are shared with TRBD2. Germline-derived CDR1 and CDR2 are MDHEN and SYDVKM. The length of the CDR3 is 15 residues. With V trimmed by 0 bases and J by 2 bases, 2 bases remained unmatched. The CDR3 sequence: CASSLWREGPYEQYF. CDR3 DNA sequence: TGTGCCAGCAGTTTATGGCGGGAGGGACCCTACGAGCAGTACTTC.

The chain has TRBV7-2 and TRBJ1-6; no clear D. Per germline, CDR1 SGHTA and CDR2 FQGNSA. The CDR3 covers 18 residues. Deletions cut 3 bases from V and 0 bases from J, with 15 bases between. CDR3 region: CASSFRDTASSYNSPLHF. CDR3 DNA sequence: TGTGCCAGCAGCTTCAGAGATACGGCGAGCTCCTATAATTCACCCCTCCACTTT.

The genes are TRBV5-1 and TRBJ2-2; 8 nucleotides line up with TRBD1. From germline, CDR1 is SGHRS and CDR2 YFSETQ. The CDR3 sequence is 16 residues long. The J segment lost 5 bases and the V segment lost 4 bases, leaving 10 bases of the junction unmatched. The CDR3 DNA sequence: TGCGCCAGCAGCCGTACGACAGGGGTAGGGACCGGGGAGCTGTTTTTT. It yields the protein CASSRTTGVGTGELFF.

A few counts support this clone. The CDR3 here is CASSTAGSLNTEAFF. CDR3 nucleotides: TGCGCCAGCAGTACGGCAGGGTCCCTGAACACTGAAGCTTTCTTT. This sequence joins TRBV10-1 and TRBJ1-1, with D possibly matching TRBD1 (5 bases). The CDR3 has 15 residues. The germline V and J ends were trimmed by 5 bases and 0 bases, with 13 bases remaining between them. CDR1 and CDR2 from the germline V gene are WNHNN and SYGVQD (reference sequence).

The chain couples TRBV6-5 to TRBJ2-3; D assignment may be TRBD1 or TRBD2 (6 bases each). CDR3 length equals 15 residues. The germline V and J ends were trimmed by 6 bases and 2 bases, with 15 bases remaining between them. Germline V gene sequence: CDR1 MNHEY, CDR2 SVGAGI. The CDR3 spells CASSSRGDDTDTQYF. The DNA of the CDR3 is TGTGCCAGCAGCTCGAGGGGGGATGACACAGATACGCAGTATTTT.

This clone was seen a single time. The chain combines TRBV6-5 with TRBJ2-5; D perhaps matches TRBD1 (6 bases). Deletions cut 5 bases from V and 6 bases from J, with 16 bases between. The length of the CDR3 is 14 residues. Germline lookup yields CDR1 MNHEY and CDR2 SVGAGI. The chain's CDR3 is CASSLYRDQQTQYF. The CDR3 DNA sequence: TGTGCCAGCAGTCTCTACAGGGATCAACAGACCCAGTACTTC.

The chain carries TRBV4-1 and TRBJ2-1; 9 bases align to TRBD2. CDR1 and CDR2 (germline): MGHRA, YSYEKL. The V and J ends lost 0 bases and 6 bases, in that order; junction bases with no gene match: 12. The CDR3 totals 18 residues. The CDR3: CASSQEALWLAGSNEQFF. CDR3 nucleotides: TGCGCCAGCAGCCAAGAAGCTTTATGGCTAGCGGGAAGCAATGAGCAGTTCTTC.

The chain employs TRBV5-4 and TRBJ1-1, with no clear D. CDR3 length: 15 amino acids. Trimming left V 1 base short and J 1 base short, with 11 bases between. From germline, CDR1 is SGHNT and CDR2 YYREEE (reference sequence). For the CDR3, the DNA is TGTGCCAGCAGCTTGTTAATCCTAGGGAACACTGAAGCTTTCTTT. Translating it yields CASSLLILGNTEAFF.

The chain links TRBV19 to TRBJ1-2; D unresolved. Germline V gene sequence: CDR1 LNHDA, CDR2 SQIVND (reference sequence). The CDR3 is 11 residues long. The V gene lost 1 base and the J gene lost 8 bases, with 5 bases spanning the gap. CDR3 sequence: CASSIVGGYTF. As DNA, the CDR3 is TGTGCCAGTAGTATAGTTGGCGGCTACACCTTC.

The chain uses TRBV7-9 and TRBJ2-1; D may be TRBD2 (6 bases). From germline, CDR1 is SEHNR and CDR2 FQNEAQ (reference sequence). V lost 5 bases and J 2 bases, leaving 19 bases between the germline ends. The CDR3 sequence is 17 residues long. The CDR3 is CASSPRPGAGTYNEQFF. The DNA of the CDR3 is TGTGCCAGCAGCCCGCGGCCGGGAGCGGGTACCTACAATGAGCAGTTCTTC.

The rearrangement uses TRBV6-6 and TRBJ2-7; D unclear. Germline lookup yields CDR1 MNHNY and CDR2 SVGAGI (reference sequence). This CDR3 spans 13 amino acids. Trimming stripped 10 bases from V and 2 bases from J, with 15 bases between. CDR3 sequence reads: CATSSRLPYEQYF. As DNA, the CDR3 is TGTGCCACCTCGTCAAGATTACCCTACGAGCAGTACTTC.

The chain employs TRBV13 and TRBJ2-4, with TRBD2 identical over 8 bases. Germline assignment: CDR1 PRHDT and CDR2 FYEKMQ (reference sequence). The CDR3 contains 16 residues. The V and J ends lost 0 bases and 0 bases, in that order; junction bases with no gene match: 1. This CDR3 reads CASSLGLAGAKNIQYF. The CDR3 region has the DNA TGTGCCAGCAGCTTAGGCCTAGCGGGAGCCAAAAACATTCAGTACTTC.

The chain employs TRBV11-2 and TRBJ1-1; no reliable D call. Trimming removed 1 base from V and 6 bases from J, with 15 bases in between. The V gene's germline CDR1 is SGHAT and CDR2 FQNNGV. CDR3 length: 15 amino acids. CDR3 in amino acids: CASSLGAIPWAEAFF. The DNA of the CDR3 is TGTGCCAGCAGCTTAGGCGCGATTCCCTGGGCTGAAGCTTTCTTT.

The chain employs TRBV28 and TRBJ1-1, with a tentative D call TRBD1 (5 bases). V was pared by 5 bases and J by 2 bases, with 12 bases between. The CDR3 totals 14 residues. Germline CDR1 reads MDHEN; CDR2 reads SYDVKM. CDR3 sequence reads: CASSPPGGNTEAFF. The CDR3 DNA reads TGTGCCAGCAGTCCCCCGGGGGGTAACACTGAAGCTTTCTTT.

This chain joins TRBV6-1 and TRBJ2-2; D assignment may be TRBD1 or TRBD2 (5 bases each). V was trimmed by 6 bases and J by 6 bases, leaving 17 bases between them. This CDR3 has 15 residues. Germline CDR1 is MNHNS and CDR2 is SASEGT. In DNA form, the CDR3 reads TGTGCCAGCAGGCAGGGACGGTCACGGGCCGGGGAGCTGTTTTTT. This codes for CASRQGRSRAGELFF.

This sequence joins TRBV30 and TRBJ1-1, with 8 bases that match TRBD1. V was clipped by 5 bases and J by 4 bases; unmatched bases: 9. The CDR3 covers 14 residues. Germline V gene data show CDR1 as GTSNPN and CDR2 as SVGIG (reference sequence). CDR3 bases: TGTGCCTGGGCAGGGGGCGTAATATTCACTGAAGCTTTCTTT. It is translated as CAWAGGVIFTEAFF.

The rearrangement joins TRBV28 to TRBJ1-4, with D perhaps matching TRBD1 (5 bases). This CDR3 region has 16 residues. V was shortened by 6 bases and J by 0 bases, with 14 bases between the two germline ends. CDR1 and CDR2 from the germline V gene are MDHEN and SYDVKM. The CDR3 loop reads CASSPGRRATNEKLFF. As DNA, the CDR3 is TGTGCCAGCAGCCCGGGACGGCGTGCAACTAATGAAAAACTGTTTTTT.